One and the same sample provided the 25 T cell receptor beta chains below, sequenced in a study of blood T cell repertoires in COVID-19. Profiled with immunoSEQ multiplex PCR; TCRdb holds only in-frame clones, not every one. The sample records fewer than 50,000 clones, about 80% being singletons. The sequencing input was peripheral blood. These receptors were collected from a man between 65 and 80 years old with acute or convalescent COVID-19.

This chain joins TRBV6-5 and TRBJ1-1, with no clear D. Looked up from germline, CDR1 is MNHEY and CDR2 is SVGAGI. This CDR3 contains 15 residues. V dropped 1 base and J dropped 1 base, with 10 bases sitting between them. The CDR3 sequence is CASSYFGPQNTEAFF. CDR3 nucleotides: TGTGCCAGCAGTTACTTTGGGCCACAGAACACTGAAGCTTTCTTT.

This clone occurred a few times. The gene calls are TRBV5-8 and TRBJ2-3; TRBD2 matches at 8 bases. The CDR3 runs to 14 residues. Germline V gene sequence: CDR1 SGHTS, CDR2 YDEGEE. The junction had 2 bases not matched to a gene; V was cut back by 3 bases and J by 2 bases. The CDR3 reads CASSSGLVTDTQYF. DNA for the CDR3: TGTGCCAGCAGCTCGGGACTAGTCACAGATACGCAGTATTTT.

The chain carries TRBV10-3 and TRBJ2-7, with 14 positions matching TRBD2. Germline CDR1 is ENHRY and CDR2 is SYGVKD. V was pared by 4 bases and J by 4 bases, with 6 bases of the junction left unmatched. The CDR3 length is 16 residues. The CDR3 region has the DNA TGTGCCATCAGTGCAGGGACTAGCGGGAGTACTTACGAGCAGTACTTC. It yields the protein CAISAGTSGSTYEQYF.

The gene calls are TRBV7-8 and TRBJ2-7; TRBD1 matches 9 bases. The CDR3 loop spans 13 amino acids. V shed 5 bases and J 7 bases; nucleotides not matched to a gene: 6. The germline V gene encodes CDR1 SGHVS and CDR2 FQNEAQ. DNA of the CDR3: TGTGCCAGCAGCATCAGACAGGGGGGAGAGCAGTACTTC. As protein: CASSIRQGGEQYF. The whole variable domain, filled in from reference TRBV7-8 and TRBJ2-7, reads GAGVSQSPRYKVAKRGQDVALRCDPISGHVSLFWYQQALGQGPEFLTYFQNEAQLDKSGLPSDRFFAERPEGSVSTLKIQRTQQEDSAVYLCASSIRQGGEQYFGPGTRLTVT.

This chain uses TRBV18 with TRBJ1-1; 9 bases align to TRBD1. The J segment lost 6 bases and the V segment lost 1 base, leaving 12 bases of the junction unmatched. The V gene's germline CDR1 is KGHSH and CDR2 LQKENI. CDR3 length equals 17 residues. CDR3 amino acids: CASSPRSTGGLGSEAFF. As DNA, the CDR3 is TGTGCCAGCTCACCACGGAGCACAGGGGGCTTGGGGTCTGAAGCTTTCTTT.

The chain is built from TRBV5-1 and TRBJ2-5; D is perhaps TRBD1 (7 bases). The CDR3 runs to 15 residues. CDR1 and CDR2 from the germline V gene are SGHRS and YFSETQ. The V and J ends lost 4 bases and 2 bases respectively, with 15 bases between them. The CDR3 bases are TGCGCCAGCAGCCCCCTGACAGGGAGGCAAGAGACCCAGTACTTC. It specifies CASSPLTGRQETQYF.

The rearrangement uses TRBV28 and TRBJ1-5; 11 bases map to TRBD1. This CDR3 has 17 amino acids. Germline V gene data show CDR1 as MDHEN and CDR2 as SYDVKM. The J segment lost 7 bases and the V segment lost 6 bases, leaving 14 bases of the junction unmatched. In DNA, the CDR3 is TGTGCCAGCAGCCCACCCCCTTTTAGGACAGGGGGCCAGCCCCAGCATTTT. This encodes CASSPPPFRTGGQPQHF.

This clone was recorded once. The V and J genes are TRBV27 and TRBJ2-2; the D call may be TRBD1 or TRBD2 (9 bases each). Trimming stripped 2 bases from V and 4 bases from J, with 23 bases between. Per germline, CDR1 MNHEY and CDR2 SMNVEV (reference sequence). There are 19 residues in the CDR3. CDR3 sequence reads: CASSLTGGRAGGVTGELFF. The CDR3 DNA reads as TGTGCCAGCAGTTTAACAGGGGGCCGCGCGGGAGGGGTCACCGGGGAGCTGTTTTTT.

The gene calls are TRBV29-1 and TRBJ1-6; tentative D call: TRBD1 (5 bases). The CDR3 is 15 amino acids. From germline, CDR1 is SQVTM and CDR2 ANQGSEA. V was cut by 0 bases and J by 8 bases, with 14 bases left in between. The CDR3 DNA reads TGCAGCGTTGAAGATAGGAGGGGTCGTTATTCACCCCTCCACTTT. Translated: CSVEDRRGRYSPLHF.

The chain uses TRBV9 and TRBJ2-7; 7 bases match TRBD2. The CDR3 loop spans 14 amino acids. Per the germline V gene, CDR1 is SGDLS and CDR2 is YYNGEE. V shed 0 bases, J shed 3 bases, and the junction held 3 bases outside the gene matches. The CDR3 DNA reads TGTGCCAGCAGCGTAGATGCTAGCGGCTACGAGCAGTACTTC. Amino acid sequence: CASSVDASGYEQYF. Combining the CDR3 with reference TRBV9 and TRBJ2-7 gives the whole variable domain DSGVTQTPKHLITATGQRVTLRCSPRSGDLSVYWYQQSLDQGLQFLIQYYNGEERAKGNILERFSAQQFPDLHSELNLSSLELGDSALYFCASSVDASGYEQYFGPGTRLTVT.

The chain couples TRBV7-6 to TRBJ1-1; D might be TRBD1 (5 bases). Germline V CDR1 and CDR2: SGHVS, FNYEAQ. V was pared by 4 bases and J by 1 base, with 10 bases between. This CDR3 spans 14 amino acids. DNA of the CDR3: TGTGCCAGCAGCTCGCAGGGCGAGAACACTGAAGCTTTCTTT. Translating gives CASSSQGENTEAFF.

This clone was detected many times. The chain recombines TRBV7-3 with TRBJ1-6; no definite D call. V lost 1 base and J 7 bases, leaving 8 bases between the germline ends. The CDR3 runs 14 residues. The germline V gene has CDR1 SGHTA and CDR2 FQGTGA. As DNA, the CDR3 is TGTGCCAGCAGCTTAAATTGGGCAAATTCACCCCTCCACTTT. This encodes CASSLNWANSPLHF.

This clone was detected only once. The chain employs TRBV5-1 and TRBJ2-5; 9 bases line up with TRBD2. The CDR3 is made up of 16 amino acids. Looked up from germline, CDR1 is SGHRS and CDR2 is YFSETQ. Trimming at V came to 2 bases and at J to 9 bases, leaving 14 bases not matched to a gene. CDR3 sequence: CASSLSGGIQGQPQYF. CDR3 sequence (DNA): TGCGCCAGCAGCTTAAGCGGGGGGATCCAAGGGCAGCCCCAGTACTTC. Looking up the rest from reference TRBV5-1 and TRBJ2-5 gives the full variable domain: KAGVTQTPRYLIKTRGQQVTLSCSPISGHRSVSWYQQTPGQGLQFLFEYFSETQRNKGNFPGRFSGRQFSNSRSEMNVSTLELGDSALYLCASSLSGGIQGQPQYFGPGTRLLVL.

A few counts support this clone. The chain is built from TRBV5-1 and TRBJ1-2; 8 positions match TRBD1. This CDR3 region has 16 residues. Germline CDR1 and CDR2: SGHRS and YFSETQ. J was trimmed by 8 bases and V by 2 bases; bases with no gene match: 14. The CDR3 spells CASSFGSDRVQEGYTF. In DNA form, the CDR3 reads TGCGCCAGCAGCTTTGGCTCGGACAGGGTGCAGGAAGGCTACACCTTC.

The rearrangement uses TRBV27 and TRBJ1-6; maybe TRBD1 (6 bases). The CDR3 runs to 15 residues. V lost 5 bases and J 7 bases, leaving 15 bases between the germline ends. The germline V gene encodes CDR1 MNHEY and CDR2 SMNVEV (reference sequence). The CDR3 nucleotides are TGTGCCAGCAGTATACAGGGTAGGAGGAATTCACCCCTCCACTTT. Protein product: CASSIQGRRNSPLHF.

V usage is TRBV7-9 and J usage is TRBJ2-1, with D possibly TRBD2 on 5 matching bases. Germline V lookup: CDR1 SEHNR, CDR2 FQNEAQ (reference sequence). V lost 1 base, J lost 8 bases, and 9 bases lay in between. This CDR3 is 13 amino acids long. CDR3 nucleotide sequence: TGTGCCAGCAGCTTAGGGGGAGACTATGAGCAGTTCTTC. The encoded protein is CASSLGGDYEQFF.

The chain uses TRBV5-1 and TRBJ2-2; D might be TRBD1 (5 bases). Trimming left V 5 bases short and J 2 bases short, with 13 bases between. Germline loops: CDR1 SGHRS, CDR2 YFSETQ. The CDR3 has 15 residues. The CDR3 sequence: CASSYGAGNTGELFF. The CDR3 DNA reads as TGCGCCAGCAGTTATGGGGCAGGAAACACCGGGGAGCTGTTTTTT.

The rearrangement uses TRBV4-3 and TRBJ1-2; possibly TRBD1 for D (6 bases). This CDR3 is built from 15 residues. Trimming left V 2 bases short and J 8 bases short, with 18 bases between. The germline V gene has CDR1 LGHNA and CDR2 YSLEER. Written as DNA, the CDR3 is TGCGCCAGCAGCCAATACGTCCGGGACACCGTGGGCTACACCTTC. It yields the protein CASSQYVRDTVGYTF.

The chain combines TRBV19 with TRBJ2-5; D unresolved. The V end was cut by 1 base, the J end by 4 bases, with 10 bases between. From germline, CDR1 is LNHDA and CDR2 SQIVND (reference sequence). The length of the CDR3 is 14 residues. The CDR3 nucleotides are TGTGCCAGTAGTATAGGTCGAGCACTAGAGACCCAGTACTTC. It codes for CASSIGRALETQYF.

Here the CDR3 DNA reads TGTGCCAGCAGCGTAGGGAACGGGGGGGCAACAGAGACCCAGTACTTC. It yields the protein CASSVGNGGATETQYF. This chain uses TRBV9 with TRBJ2-5; 8 bases align to TRBD2. The germline gives CDR1 SGDLS, CDR2 YYNGEE. The trim removed 0 bases at V and 4 bases at J, leaving 8 bases unmatched. The CDR3 extends over 16 amino acids. The whole variable domain, remainder taken from reference TRBV9 and TRBJ2-5, is DSGVTQTPKHLITATGQRVTLRCSPRSGDLSVYWYQQSLDQGLQFLIQYYNGEERAKGNILERFSAQQFPDLHSELNLSSLELGDSALYFCASSVGNGGATETQYFGPGTRLLVL.

CDR3 bases: TGTGCCAGCAGCGTAGATTCAGGGGGCCCATACAATGAGCAGTTCTTC. Its protein is CASSVDSGGPYNEQFF. The chain links TRBV9 to TRBJ2-1; 8 bases align to TRBD1. The V and J ends lost 0 bases and 4 bases, in that order; junction bases with no gene match: 6. The CDR3 loop spans 16 amino acids. In germline, CDR1 is SGDLS, CDR2 YYNGEE.

The genes are TRBV9 and TRBJ1-1, with a weak D call TRBD1 (5 bases). In germline, CDR1 is SGDLS, CDR2 YYNGEE. The CDR3 runs to 14 residues. Trimming took 7 bases from V and 1 from J, leaving 14 bases between them. In DNA, the CDR3 is TGTGCCAGCTCCGAGACGGGGGAGAACACTGAAGCTTTCTTT. Translated, it gives CASSETGENTEAFF.

This CDR3 reads CATEDRNQPQHF. DNA of the CDR3: TGTGCCACAGAAGACAGGAATCAGCCCCAGCATTTT. The rearrangement uses TRBV19 and TRBJ1-5; TRBD1 might be the D (6 bases). The CDR3 loop spans 12 amino acids. The V end lost 10 bases, the J end lost 4 bases, and 11 bases lay between the germline ends. Germline CDR1 reads LNHDA; CDR2 reads SQIVND (reference sequence).

This chain joins TRBV5-1 and TRBJ1-2; 8 nucleotides line up with TRBD1. This CDR3 has 16 residues. CDR1 is SGHRS, CDR2 YFSETQ, per germline. Trimming took 0 bases from V and 2 from J; bases not matched to a gene: 6. The CDR3 sequence: CASSLGTTGANYGYTF. The CDR3, as DNA: TGCGCCAGCAGCTTGGGTACGACAGGGGCGAACTATGGCTACACCTTC. Together with reference TRBV5-1 and TRBJ1-2, the CDR3 gives the full variable domain: KAGVTQTPRYLIKTRGQQVTLSCSPISGHRSVSWYQQTPGQGLQFLFEYFSETQRNKGNFPGRFSGRQFSNSRSEMNVSTLELGDSALYLCASSLGTTGANYGYTFGSGTRLTVV.

The chain recombines TRBV29-1 with TRBJ2-2; the match to TRBD1 covers 7 bases. The CDR3 extends over 17 amino acids. In germline, CDR1 is SQVTM, CDR2 ANQGSEA. J lost 1 base, V lost 4 bases, and 12 bases had no gene match. The CDR3 DNA follows: TGCAGCGTTGCCCGAATCTCAGGGGGTGTGAACACCGGGGAGCTGTTTTTT. It encodes CSVARISGGVNTGELFF.